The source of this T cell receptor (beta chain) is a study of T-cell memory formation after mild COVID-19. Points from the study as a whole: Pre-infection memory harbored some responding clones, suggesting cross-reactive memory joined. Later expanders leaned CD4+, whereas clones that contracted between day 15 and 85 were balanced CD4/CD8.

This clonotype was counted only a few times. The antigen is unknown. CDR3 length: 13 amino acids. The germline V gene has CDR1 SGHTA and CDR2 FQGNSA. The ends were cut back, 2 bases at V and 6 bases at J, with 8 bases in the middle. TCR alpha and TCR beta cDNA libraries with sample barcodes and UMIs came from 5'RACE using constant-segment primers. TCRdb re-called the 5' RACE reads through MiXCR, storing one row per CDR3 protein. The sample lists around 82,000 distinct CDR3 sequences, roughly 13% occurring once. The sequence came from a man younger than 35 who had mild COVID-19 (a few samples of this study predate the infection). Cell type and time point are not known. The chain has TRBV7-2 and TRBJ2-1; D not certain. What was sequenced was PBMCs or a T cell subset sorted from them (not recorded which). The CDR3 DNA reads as TGTGCCAGCAGCTTACTGCGGTTCAATGAGCAGTTCTTC. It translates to CASSLLRFNEQFF.